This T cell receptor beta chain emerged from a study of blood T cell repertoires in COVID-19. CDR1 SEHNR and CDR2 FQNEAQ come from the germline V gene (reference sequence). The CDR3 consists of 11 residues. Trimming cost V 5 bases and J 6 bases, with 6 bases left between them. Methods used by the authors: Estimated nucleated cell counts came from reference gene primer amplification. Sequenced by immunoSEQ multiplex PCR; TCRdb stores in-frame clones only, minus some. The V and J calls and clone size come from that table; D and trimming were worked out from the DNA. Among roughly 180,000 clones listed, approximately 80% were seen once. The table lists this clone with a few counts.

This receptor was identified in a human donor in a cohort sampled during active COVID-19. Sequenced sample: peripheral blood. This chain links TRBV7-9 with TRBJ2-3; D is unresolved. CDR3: CASSLRDTQYF. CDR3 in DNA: TGTGCCAGCAGCCTCCGGGATACGCAGTATTTT.